These 10 T cell receptor beta chains were sequenced from one sample in a study of T-cell reconstitution after alpha-beta-depleted transplantation in children. Preparation of the TCRbeta library was carried out with unique molecular identifiers. From the PCR reads, TCRdb called clonotypes with MiXCR, one entry per CDR3 protein. The sample holds hundreds of thousands of distinct CDR3 sequences, 16% seen once. Here the sequenced sample was PBMCs, mostly from graft donor cells, taken 360 days after TCRalphabeta/CD19-depleted stem cell transplant. The source of these receptors is a male patient aged 10 to 17 who had a stem cell transplant for acute lymphoblastic leukemia, so the T cells may come from the graft donor.

In its sample, this clonotype was seen many times. V and J are TRBV7-6 and TRBJ1-1; the D gene is possibly TRBD1 (6 bases). The CDR3 has 15 residues. V was cut by 0 bases and J by 11 bases, with 19 bases left in between. Germline V CDR1 and CDR2: SGHVS, FNYEAQ. DNA of the CDR3: TGTGCCAGCAGCTTAGCCCCGGGACGGGACATTGGGGCTTTCTTT. Amino acid sequence: CASSLAPGRDIGAFF.

The V call is TRBV7-9, the J call TRBJ2-5; 12 bases match TRBD1. The CDR3 has 17 residues. The V gene's germline CDR1 is SEHNR and CDR2 FQNEAQ (reference sequence). J gave up 4 bases and V 1 base, and 7 bases lay outside the gene matches. DNA for the CDR3: TGTGCCAGCAGCTTAGGTTGGGACAGGGGGCTAGGAGAGACCCAGTACTTC. This translates into CASSLGWDRGLGETQYF.

This clonotype was seen many times. One junction end disagrees with the germline gene, perhaps due to a read error. The chain employs TRBV5-1 and TRBJ2-2; no definite D call. This CDR3 is 12 amino acids long. Germline CDR1 SGHRS, CDR2 YFSETQ. CDR3 sequence reads: CASSRNTGELFF. Written as DNA, the CDR3 is TGTGCCAGCAGCCGGAACACCGGGGAGCTGTTTTTT.

This clonotype was picked up a small number of times. The V gene is TRBV14, the J gene TRBJ2-2; D perhaps matches TRBD1 (6 bases). V gave up 3 bases and J gave up 0 bases, with 20 bases separating them. The germline V gene has CDR1 SGHDN and CDR2 FVKESK. This CDR3 is 19 amino acids long. The CDR3 region has the DNA TGTGCCAGCAGCCAGGGTCACAGGGTCCTATACGCGAACACCGGGGAGCTGTTTTTT. Protein: CASSQGHRVLYANTGELFF.

The chain links TRBV15 to TRBJ2-3, with D unclear. The V end was cut by 5 bases, the J end by 12 bases, with 18 bases between. Germline values: CDR1 LNHNV, CDR2 YYDKDF (reference sequence). CDR3 length equals 13 residues. The CDR3 loop is CATSPGRPPSQYF. The DNA of the CDR3 is TGTGCCACCAGCCCGGGCCGCCCACCAAGCCAGTATTTT.

The chain has TRBV18 and TRBJ2-2; either TRBD1 or TRBD2 may fit D (5 bases each). CDR3 size: 16 residues. Trimming left V 1 base short and J 5 bases short, with 14 bases between. CDR1 KGHSH and CDR2 LQKENI come from the germline V gene. Here the CDR3 DNA reads TGTGCCAGCTCACCACTTCTGAGGGGTAGGACCGGGGAGCTGTTTTTT. The encoded protein is CASSPLLRGRTGELFF. The complete variable domain, with remaining parts taken from reference TRBV18 and TRBJ2-2, reads NAGVMQNPRHLVRRRGQEARLRCSPMKGHSHVYWYRQLPEEGLKFMVYLQKENIIDESGMPKERFSAEFPKEGPSILRIQQVVRGDSAAYFCASSPLLRGRTGELFFGEGSRLTVL.

This clonotype was seen only a few times. The V call is TRBV4-1, the J call TRBJ2-7; D is unresolved. The ends were cut back, 5 bases at V and 2 bases at J, with 7 bases in the middle. This CDR3 has 12 residues. Looked up from germline, CDR1 is MGHRA and CDR2 is YSYEKL. The CDR3 sequence is CASSSAAYEQYF. As DNA, the CDR3 is TGCGCCAGCAGCTCTGCGGCCTACGAGCAGTACTTC.

This clonotype was observed a few times. This rearrangement joins TRBV4-2 to TRBJ1-4, with 8 bases that match TRBD1. Per germline, CDR1 LGHNA and CDR2 YNFKEQ. J lost 7 bases, V lost 0 bases, and 7 bases had no gene match. The CDR3 has 16 amino acids. CDR3 nucleotides: TGTGCCAGCAGCCAAGATCGATGGGACAGGAGTGAAAAACTGTTTTTT. This translates into CASSQDRWDRSEKLFF.

In its sample, this clonotype was seen a few times. The chain recombines TRBV10-3 with TRBJ2-7; maybe TRBD2 (6 bases). V lost 5 bases and J 6 bases, leaving 23 bases between the germline ends. This CDR3 spans 16 amino acids. The germline gives CDR1 ENHRY, CDR2 SYGVKD. This CDR3 is CAISPRSSEITGEQYF. The DNA for the CDR3 is TGTGCCATCAGTCCTCGTTCTAGCGAAATTACGGGCGAGCAGTACTTC.

This rearrangement joins TRBV9 to TRBJ2-5; D could derive from TRBD1 or TRBD2 (6 bases each). Trimming took 2 bases from V and 4 from J, leaving 27 bases between them. There are 19 residues in the CDR3. CDR1 is SGDLS, CDR2 YYNGEE, per germline. The CDR3 loop reads CASSVSRDSPSEGGETQYF. CDR3 in DNA: TGTGCCAGCAGCGTCTCTCGGGACTCCCCGAGCGAAGGGGGAGAGACCCAGTACTTC.